The 16 T cell receptor beta chains given below trace back to one sample, sequenced in a study of OX40 agonist ivuxolimab in advanced cancers. Sequenced by immunoSEQ multiplex PCR; TCRdb stores in-frame clones only, minus some. In the table there are 80,000 to 95,000 clones, about 89% of which are singletons. The sample in question was CD4+ or CD8+ T cells sorted from blood, obtained in a trial of the OX40 agonist ivuxolimab. These receptors came from an adult with an advanced solid tumor such as melanoma, head and neck, liver or kidney cancer.

This clone appeared a single time. The V and J genes are TRBV5-6 and TRBJ2-3; D not certain. CDR3 length: 17 residues. Trimming left V 6 bases short and J 1 base short, with 21 bases between. CDR1 and CDR2 from the germline V gene are SGHDT and YYEEEE. The CDR3 reads CASTPQASPGRTDTQYF. CDR3 sequence (DNA): TGTGCCAGCACCCCCCAGGCCAGCCCGGGCCGCACAGATACGCAGTATTTT.

The gene calls are TRBV5-6 and TRBJ2-7; D unresolved. Trimming left V 5 bases short and J 6 bases short, with 6 bases between. Germline lookup yields CDR1 SGHDT and CDR2 YYEEEE. The CDR3 runs to 10 residues. In DNA form, the CDR3 reads TGTGCCAGCAGTGGAGTCGAGCAGTACTTC. Protein product: CASSGVEQYF.

This clone was seen more than once but under ten times. This rearrangement joins TRBV19 to TRBJ1-2, with TRBD1 matching over 7 bases. The V segment lost 1 base and the J segment 4 bases; nucleotides outside the gene matches: 3. Germline lookup yields CDR1 LNHDA and CDR2 SQIVND (reference sequence). The CDR3 length is 14 residues. The CDR3, as DNA: TGTGCCAGTAGTATAGGACAGGGCGGCTATGGCTACACCTTC. It is translated as CASSIGQGGYGYTF.

The chain uses TRBV27 and TRBJ2-6; unclear D gene. Germline V CDR1 and CDR2: MNHEY, SMNVEV (reference sequence). CDR3 length equals 15 residues. The ends were cut back, 5 bases at V and 0 bases at J, with 8 bases in the middle. DNA for the CDR3: TGTGCCAGCAGTCCGACGGACTCTGGGGCCAACGTCCTGACTTTC. It codes for CASSPTDSGANVLTF.

The chain combines TRBV7-9 with TRBJ2-7, with D maybe TRBD2 (5 bases). Trimming left V 3 bases short and J 4 bases short, with 10 bases between. CDR3 length equals 13 residues. The germline V gene encodes CDR1 SEHNR and CDR2 FQNEAQ (reference sequence). The CDR3 region is CASSFRAEYEQYF. The CDR3 DNA sequence: TGTGCCAGCAGCTTCCGAGCGGAGTACGAGCAGTACTTC.

This clone was detected a few times. This chain uses TRBV4-1 with TRBJ2-7, with a possible D match to TRBD2 (6 bases). The length of the CDR3 is 16 residues. Germline V gene lookup returns CDR1 MGHRA and CDR2 YSYEKL. Trimming stripped 0 bases from V and 3 bases from J, with 15 bases between. CDR3 loop: CASSQDRIGSFYEQYF. The DNA of the CDR3 is TGCGCCAGCAGCCAAGATCGAATCGGGAGCTTCTACGAGCAGTACTTC.

This chain uses TRBV19 with TRBJ2-7; TRBD2 aligns across 11 bases. Trimming at V came to 5 bases and at J to 0 bases, leaving 6 bases not matched to a gene. Per the germline V gene, CDR1 is LNHDA and CDR2 is SQIVND (reference sequence). The CDR3 is 16 residues long. The CDR3 bases are TGTGCCAGTAGTTCGACTAGCGGGAAGATCTCCTACGAGCAGTACTTC. Translating it yields CASSSTSGKISYEQYF.

V gene TRBV28 combines with J gene TRBJ2-5; D is possibly TRBD1 or TRBD2 (5 bases each). The CDR3 sequence is 12 residues long. The germline V and J ends were trimmed by 2 bases and 7 bases, with 8 bases remaining between them. The germline V gene encodes CDR1 MDHEN and CDR2 SYDVKM. CDR3 amino acids: CASSLGTGTQYF. The CDR3 DNA sequence: TGTGCCAGCAGTTTAGGGACGGGGACCCAGTACTTC.

The chain joins TRBV5-5 to TRBJ2-7; TRBD2 is a possible D gene (6 bases). CDR1 SGHKS and CDR2 YYEKEE come from the germline V gene (reference sequence). The CDR3 is made up of 14 amino acids. The V gene lost 4 bases and the J gene lost 2 bases, with 13 bases spanning the gap. CDR3 sequence: CASSLRDLAYEQYF. The CDR3 DNA sequence: TGTGCCAGCAGCCTAAGGGACTTAGCCTACGAGCAGTACTTC.

The rearrangement uses TRBV4-1 and TRBJ1-1, with D perhaps matching TRBD1 (5 bases). The germline V gene encodes CDR1 MGHRA and CDR2 YSYEKL. Trimming took off 4 bases at V and 4 bases at J, with 16 bases between the two ends. This CDR3 has 15 amino acids. The CDR3 DNA reads TGCGCCAGCAGCCCACGGGAGGGGCGGAGCACTGAAGCTTTCTTT. Protein: CASSPREGRSTEAFF.

This chain links TRBV30 with TRBJ2-1; the D gene is possibly TRBD1 (6 bases). Germline assignment: CDR1 GTSNPN and CDR2 SVGIG (reference sequence). The CDR3 spans 15 residues. V gave up 5 bases and J gave up 1 base, with 15 bases separating them. The CDR3, as DNA: TGTGCCTGGCGGCAGGGGCTGTCTTCCTACAATGAGCAGTTCTTC. Its translation is CAWRQGLSSYNEQFF.

The gene calls are TRBV13 and TRBJ1-1; D not certain. V lost 4 bases and J 3 bases, leaving 6 bases between the germline ends. The CDR3 extends over 12 amino acids. The germline V gene encodes CDR1 PRHDT and CDR2 FYEKMQ (reference sequence). Here the CDR3 DNA reads TGTGCCAGCAGCTGGTTGGACACTGAAGCTTTCTTT. Its translation is CASSWLDTEAFF.

V gene TRBV5-6 combines with J gene TRBJ1-2, with 9 bases aligning to TRBD1. CDR3 length equals 15 residues. The J segment lost 4 bases and the V segment lost 4 bases, leaving 8 bases of the junction unmatched. Germline-derived CDR1 and CDR2 are SGHDT and YYEEEE. The CDR3 region is CASSLYRGPIYGYTF. CDR3 nucleotide sequence: TGTGCCAGCAGCCTGTACAGGGGGCCGATCTATGGCTACACCTTC.

A single count supports this clone. The chain couples TRBV6-6 to TRBJ2-5, with a possible D match to TRBD2 (5 bases). The germline gives CDR1 MNHNY, CDR2 SVGAGI (reference sequence). The CDR3 covers 15 residues. The V end was cut by 2 bases, the J end by 9 bases, with 19 bases between. CDR3 residues: CASSYVLGRDLSQYF. The CDR3 coding sequence is TGTGCCAGCAGTTACGTATTGGGCCGGGATCTGTCCCAGTACTTC.

V usage is TRBV7-9 and J usage is TRBJ2-1; 10 nucleotides line up with TRBD2. The germline V gene encodes CDR1 SEHNR and CDR2 FQNEAQ (reference sequence). V gave up 3 bases and J gave up 6 bases; unmatched junction bases: 5. There are 15 residues in the CDR3. CDR3 protein: CASSLFPSGSNEQFF. CDR3 in DNA: TGTGCCAGCAGCTTGTTTCCTAGCGGGAGCAATGAGCAGTTCTTC.

This rearrangement joins TRBV30 to TRBJ2-5; possibly TRBD1 for D (5 bases). The DNA end lines up better with TRBJ2-7; the J call may be wrong. Germline CDR1 is GTSNPN and CDR2 is SVGIG (reference sequence). The length of the CDR3 is 13 residues. The CDR3 here is CAWSTGLSYEQYF. The CDR3, as DNA: TGTGCCTGGAGTACAGGCCTCAGTTACGAGCAGTACTTC.